The following is a T cell receptor (beta chain) sequence with its context. This likely reflects a read error, since a far larger clone is one base away. Time point defined: before trial treatment. This sample was taken from a study of low-dose radiotherapy and immunotherapy resistance in tumors. Both TCRalpha and TCRbeta chains were reverse transcribed with V-gene-specific primers. The PCR that amplified TCRs ran for approximately 18 cycles, relying on a constant-region primer and a V-primer adapter. A single record per CDR3 protein comes from TCRdb applying MiXCR to the reads. The sample yields tens of thousands of distinct CDR3 sequences, less than 40% seen once. The V end lost 5 bases, the J end lost 10 bases, and 18 bases lay between the germline ends. The CDR3 consists of 14 residues. Per the germline V gene, CDR1 is MDHEN and CDR2 is SYDVKM.

The source was PBMCs, collected before treatment. The sequence was obtained from a female donor with ovarian cancer. The V and J genes are TRBV28 and TRBJ2-1, with no clear D. The chain's CDR3 is CASSNGAVNYEQFF. Written as DNA, the CDR3 is TGTGCCAGCAGTAATGGTGCAGTGAACTACGAGCAGTTCTTC.